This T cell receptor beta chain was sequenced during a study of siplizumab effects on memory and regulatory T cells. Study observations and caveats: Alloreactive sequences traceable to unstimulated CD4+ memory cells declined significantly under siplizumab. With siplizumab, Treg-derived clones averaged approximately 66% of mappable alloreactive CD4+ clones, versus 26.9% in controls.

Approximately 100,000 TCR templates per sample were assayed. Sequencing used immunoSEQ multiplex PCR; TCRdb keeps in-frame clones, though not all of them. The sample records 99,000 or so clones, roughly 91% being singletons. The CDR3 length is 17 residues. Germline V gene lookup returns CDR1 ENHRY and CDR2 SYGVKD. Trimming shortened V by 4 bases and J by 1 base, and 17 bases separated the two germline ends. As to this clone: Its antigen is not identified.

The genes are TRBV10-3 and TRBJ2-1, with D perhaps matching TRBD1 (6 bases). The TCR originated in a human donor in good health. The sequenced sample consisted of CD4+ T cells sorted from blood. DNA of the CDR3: TGTGCCATCAGTGTTACCGGACAGACCAAATCCTACAATGAGCAGTTCTTC. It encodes CAISVTGQTKSYNEQFF.